One TCR beta chain is described in this entry. Methods used by the authors: For nucleated cells, counts were estimated from reference gene primer amplification. Sequencing used immunoSEQ multiplex PCR; TCRdb keeps in-frame clones, though not all of them. V, J and clone size reflect that table, while D and trimming were determined from the DNA. In the table there are more than 65,000 clones, around 79% of which are singletons. This sample was included in a study of blood T cell repertoires in COVID-19. Study background: PBMCs, B-cell-depleted T cells, or T cells were the source of the cDNA or gDNA that made up the material.

Trimming pared 0 bases from V and 10 bases from J, leaving 12 bases between. CDR1 MRHNA and CDR2 SNTAGT come from the germline V gene. This CDR3 comprises 13 residues. This clonotype was obtained from an older woman with acute or convalescent COVID-19. V usage is TRBV6-4 and J usage is TRBJ1-1; perhaps TRBD1 as D (5 bases). The sample was peripheral blood. The chain's CDR3 is CASSDSGGLTAFF. The CDR3 bases are TGTGCCAGCAGTGACTCGGGGGGACTCACAGCTTTCTTT.